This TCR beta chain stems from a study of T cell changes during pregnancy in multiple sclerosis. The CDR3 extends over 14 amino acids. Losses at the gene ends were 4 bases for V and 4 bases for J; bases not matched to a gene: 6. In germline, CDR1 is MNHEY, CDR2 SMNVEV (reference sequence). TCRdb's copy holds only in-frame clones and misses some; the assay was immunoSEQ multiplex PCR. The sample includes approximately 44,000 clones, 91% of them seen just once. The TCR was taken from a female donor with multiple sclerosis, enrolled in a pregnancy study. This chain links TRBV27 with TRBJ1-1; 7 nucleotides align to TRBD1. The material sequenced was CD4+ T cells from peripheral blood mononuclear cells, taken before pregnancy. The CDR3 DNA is TGTGCCAGCAGTTACAGGGGCCCGGGCACTGAAGCTTTCTTT. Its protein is CASSYRGPGTEAFF.